This T cell receptor beta chain was sequenced during a study of cytomegalovirus exposure and HLA in healthy donors. Findings and caveats of the study: For TCR beta chains, V- and J-gene trimming was later linked to a missense DCLRE1C variant. The study put some 160 TCR beta chains on its list as cytomegalovirus-associated. Some V segments (TRBV6-2 and TRBV6-3 among them) were excluded as indistinguishable.

To note about this clone: The antigen remains undetermined.

All the people who gave samples were healthy bone marrow donors. Vbeta (60) and Jbeta (13) primers were used in the PCR. The data were produced by immunoSEQ multiplex PCR, yet TCRdb's version contains in-frame clones alone and is incomplete. Of about 83,000 clones in the sample, roughly 76% were seen once. V gave up 5 bases and J gave up 0 bases, with 14 bases separating them. This CDR3 has 15 residues. The germline V gene encodes CDR1 SGHTA and CDR2 FQGTGA. This receptor was obtained from a woman in her twenties or thirties in good health and CMV-seronegative. What was sequenced was PBMCs. The V call is TRBV7-3, the J call TRBJ2-7, with D unclear. The CDR3 loop reads CASSLAPLSSYEQYF. CDR3 in DNA: TGTGCCAGCAGCCTCGCCCCGTTGAGCTCCTACGAGCAGTACTTC.